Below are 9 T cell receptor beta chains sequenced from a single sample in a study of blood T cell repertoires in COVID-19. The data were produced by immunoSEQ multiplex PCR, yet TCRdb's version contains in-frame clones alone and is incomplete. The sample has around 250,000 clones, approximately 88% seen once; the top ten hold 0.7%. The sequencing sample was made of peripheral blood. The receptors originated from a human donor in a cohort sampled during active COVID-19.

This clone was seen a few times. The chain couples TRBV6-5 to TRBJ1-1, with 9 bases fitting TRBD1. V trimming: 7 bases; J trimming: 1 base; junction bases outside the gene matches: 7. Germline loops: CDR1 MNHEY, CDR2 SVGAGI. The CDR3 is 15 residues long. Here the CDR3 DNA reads TGTGCCAGCACTAGGACAGGGGTCTCGAACACTGAAGCTTTCTTT. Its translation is CASTRTGVSNTEAFF.

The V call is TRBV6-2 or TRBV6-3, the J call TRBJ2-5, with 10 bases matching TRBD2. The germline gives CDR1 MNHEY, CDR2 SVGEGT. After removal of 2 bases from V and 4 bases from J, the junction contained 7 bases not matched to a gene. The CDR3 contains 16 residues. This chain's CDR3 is CASSYRAGGLSETQYF. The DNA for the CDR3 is TGTGCCAGCAGTTACAGAGCGGGAGGGCTCTCAGAGACCCAGTACTTC.

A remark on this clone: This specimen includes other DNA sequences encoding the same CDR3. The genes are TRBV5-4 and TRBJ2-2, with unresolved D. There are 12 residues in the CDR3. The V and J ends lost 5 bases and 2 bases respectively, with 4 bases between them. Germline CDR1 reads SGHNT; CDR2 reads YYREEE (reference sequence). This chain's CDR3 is CASSPNTGELFF. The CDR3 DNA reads TGTGCCAGCAGTCCAAACACCGGGGAGCTGTTTTTT. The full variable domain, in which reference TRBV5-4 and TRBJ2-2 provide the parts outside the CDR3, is ETGVTQSPTHLIKTRGQQVTLRCSSQSGHNTVSWYQQALGQGPQFIFQYYREEENGRGNFPPRFSGLQFPNYSSELNVNALELDDSALYLCASSPNTGELFFGEGSRLTVL.

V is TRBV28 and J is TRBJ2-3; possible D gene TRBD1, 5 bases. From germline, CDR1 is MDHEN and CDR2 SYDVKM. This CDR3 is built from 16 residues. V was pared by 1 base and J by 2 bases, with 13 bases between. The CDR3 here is CASSLFRVPSTDTQYF. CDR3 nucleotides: TGTGCCAGCAGTTTATTCAGGGTTCCCTCCACAGATACGCAGTATTTT.

Here the CDR3 reads CASSSLEGPYGYTF. The CDR3 nucleotides are TGTGCCAGCAGCTCCCTGGAGGGGCCCTATGGCTACACCTTC. The chain uses TRBV11-2 and TRBJ1-2; D perhaps matches TRBD1 (5 bases). The ends were cut back, 4 bases at V and 4 bases at J, with 13 bases in the middle. The CDR3 consists of 14 residues. Per the germline V gene, CDR1 is SGHAT and CDR2 is FQNNGV.

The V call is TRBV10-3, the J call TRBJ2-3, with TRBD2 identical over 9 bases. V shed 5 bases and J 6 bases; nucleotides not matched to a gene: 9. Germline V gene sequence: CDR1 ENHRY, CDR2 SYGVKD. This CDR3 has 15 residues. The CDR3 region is CAISQGGRAEDTQYF. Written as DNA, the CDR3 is TGTGCCATCAGTCAAGGCGGGAGGGCCGAGGATACGCAGTATTTT.

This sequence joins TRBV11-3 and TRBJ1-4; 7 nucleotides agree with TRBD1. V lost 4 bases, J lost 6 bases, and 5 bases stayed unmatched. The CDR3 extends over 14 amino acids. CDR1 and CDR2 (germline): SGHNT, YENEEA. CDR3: CASSSGGGDEKLFF. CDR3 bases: TGTGCCAGCAGCTCAGGGGGAGGCGATGAAAAACTGTTTTTT.

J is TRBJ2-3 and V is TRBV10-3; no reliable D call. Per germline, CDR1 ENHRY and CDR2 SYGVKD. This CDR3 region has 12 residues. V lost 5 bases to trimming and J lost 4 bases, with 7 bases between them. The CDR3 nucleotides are TGTGCCATCAGTAGTGGAGCAGATACGCAGTATTTT. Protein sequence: CAISSGADTQYF.

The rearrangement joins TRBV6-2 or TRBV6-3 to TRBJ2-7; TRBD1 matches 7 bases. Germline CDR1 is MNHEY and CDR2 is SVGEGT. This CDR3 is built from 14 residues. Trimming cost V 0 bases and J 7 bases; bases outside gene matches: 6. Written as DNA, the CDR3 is TGTGCCAGCAGTTACTCTAGGGGGCTCGGGGAGCAGTACTTC. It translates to CASSYSRGLGEQYF.